The sequence of this T cell receptor (beta chain) was determined in a study of T cells in Graves' hyperthyroidism and ophthalmopathy. With a duration under 2 months, the hyperthyroidism was newly diagnosed in patients aged 18 to 65. Study-wide results and caveats: Expanded thyroid clonotypes (above 0.001) were mostly also found in blood. Before onset, by a median of around six months, the model predicted ophthalmopathy.

Amplified regions were TCR beta CDR3 sequences from RNA transcripts. The HTBI primer set drove a first-round RT-PCR of the TCR CDR3. TCRdb recomputed calls from the multiplex PCR reads with MiXCR, one row per CDR3 protein. The repertoire holds a few hundred thousand distinct CDR3 sequences, with less than 20% as singletons. The germline gives CDR1 DFQATT, CDR2 SNEGSKA (reference sequence). The length of the CDR3 is 13 residues. V was pared by 0 bases and J by 6 bases, with 9 bases between. This clonotype was detected many times. The antigen remains undetermined. This TCR derives from a woman younger than 35 with Graves' hyperthyroidism. Sequences were obtained from blood. J is TRBJ1-5 and V is TRBV20-1; D call uncertain. The CDR3 nucleotides read TGCAGTGCTAGAGAGGATCCCGCTCAGCCCCAGCATTTT. Translating gives CSAREDPAQPQHF.